This entry lists 2 T cell receptor beta chains sequenced from one sample in a study of response to subunit inactivated influenza vaccine. From the RT-PCR reads, TCRdb called clonotypes with MiXCR, one entry per CDR3 protein. The table shows just under 250,000 distinct CDR3 sequences, with over 9% occurring only once. The sequencing here drew on non-naive T cells sorted from PBMCs, taken roughly 15 days before vaccination. The origin of the receptors is a man aged 45-65 years who received an inactivated influenza vaccine.

This clonotype came up many times. The V gene is TRBV2, the J gene TRBJ1-2; no reliable D call. This CDR3 region has 13 residues. V was clipped by 1 base and J by 2 bases, with 5 bases between them. Germline V gene data show CDR1 as SNHLY and CDR2 as FYNNEI. CDR3: CASSEDRNYGYTF. The CDR3 region has the DNA TGTGCCAGCAGTGAAGACAGAAACTATGGCTACACCTTC.

This sequence joins TRBV7-2 and TRBJ2-1; possible D gene TRBD2, 7 bases. Per germline, CDR1 SGHTA and CDR2 FQGNSA. The length of the CDR3 is 16 residues. V lost 2 bases, J lost 3 bases, and 14 bases lay in between. The CDR3 DNA sequence: TGTGCCAGCAGCTTACCCAGGGGAGGGAGCTACAATGAGCAGTTCTTC. The encoded protein is CASSLPRGGSYNEQFF.